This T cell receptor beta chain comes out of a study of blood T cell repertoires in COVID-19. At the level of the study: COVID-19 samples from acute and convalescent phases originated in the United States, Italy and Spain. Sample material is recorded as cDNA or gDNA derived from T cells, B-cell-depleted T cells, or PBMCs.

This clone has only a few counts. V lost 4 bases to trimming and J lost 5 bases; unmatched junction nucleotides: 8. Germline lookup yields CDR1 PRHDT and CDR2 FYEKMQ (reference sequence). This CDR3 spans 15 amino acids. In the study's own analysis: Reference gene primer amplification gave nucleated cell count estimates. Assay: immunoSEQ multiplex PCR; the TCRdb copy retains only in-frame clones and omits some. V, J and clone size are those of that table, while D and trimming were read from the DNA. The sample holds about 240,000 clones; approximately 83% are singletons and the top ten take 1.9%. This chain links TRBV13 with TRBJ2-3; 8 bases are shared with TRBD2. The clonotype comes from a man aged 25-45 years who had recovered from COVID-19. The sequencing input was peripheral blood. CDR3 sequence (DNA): TGTGCCAGCAGCTCCCCGGGGGGGCGAGGAGATACGCAGTATTTT. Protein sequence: CASSSPGGRGDTQYF.